The 18 T cell receptor beta chains below come from one sample, sequenced in a study of blood T cell repertoires in COVID-19. TCRdb keeps only in-frame clones here, not all; method: immunoSEQ multiplex PCR. The sample has 250,000 or so clones, 80% to 90% seen once. Sequenced material: peripheral blood. All receptors come from a woman aged 40 to 50 who had recovered from COVID-19.

The chain couples TRBV28 to TRBJ1-4; 9 bases match TRBD1. Germline CDR1 MDHEN, CDR2 SYDVKM. V was pared by 5 bases and J by 2 bases, with 12 bases of the junction left unmatched. The CDR3 loop spans 18 amino acids. Written as DNA, the CDR3 is TGTGCCAGCAGTATTCAATTAGGACAGGGGTTTACTAATGAAAAACTGTTTTTT. It is translated as CASSIQLGQGFTNEKLFF.

The chain links TRBV5-1 to TRBJ2-5, with a possible D match to TRBD1 (7 bases). The CDR3 extends over 16 amino acids. The germline gives CDR1 SGHRS, CDR2 YFSETQ. The V end was cut by 2 bases, the J end by 1 base, with 15 bases between. Here the CDR3 reads CASSFSGDRAQETQYF. In DNA, the CDR3 is TGCGCCAGCAGCTTTTCGGGAGACAGGGCCCAAGAGACCCAGTACTTC.

This clone was observed a single time. V gene TRBV7-6 combines with J gene TRBJ2-2, with D tentatively TRBD1 (6 bases). The ends were cut back, 7 bases at V and 3 bases at J, with 15 bases in the middle. Germline V gene sequence: CDR1 SGHVS, CDR2 FNYEAQ. CDR3 length: 15 amino acids. CDR3 amino acids: CASTQGPEYTGELFF. The CDR3 bases are TGTGCCAGCACCCAGGGGCCTGAGTACACCGGGGAGCTGTTTTTT.

The V call is TRBV24-1, the J call TRBJ2-3; maybe TRBD1 (6 bases). Germline CDR1 is KGHDR and CDR2 is SFDVKD. CDR3 length equals 13 residues. Trimming stripped 9 bases from V and 4 bases from J, with 13 bases between. The CDR3 coding sequence is TGTGCCACCGAGGGACAAAGTTCAGATACGCAGTATTTT. The encoded protein is CATEGQSSDTQYF.

The chain couples TRBV19 to TRBJ1-2; D is perhaps TRBD1 (6 bases). CDR3 length equals 13 residues. Trimming left V 7 bases short and J 4 bases short, with 13 bases between. Germline values: CDR1 LNHDA, CDR2 SQIVND (reference sequence). The CDR3 coding sequence is TGTGCCAGTAATCTCAGGGGCACCTATGGCTACACCTTC. Its translation: CASNLRGTYGYTF.

V usage is TRBV6-2 or TRBV6-3 and J usage is TRBJ1-1, with D tentatively TRBD1 (5 bases). The CDR3 totals 14 residues. Trimming cost V 0 bases and J 3 bases, with 8 bases left between them. CDR1 is MNHEY and CDR2 is SVGEGT in the germline V gene. CDR3 residues: CASSYSGGDTEAFF. CDR3 nucleotide sequence: TGTGCCAGCAGTTACTCGGGGGGTGACACTGAAGCTTTCTTT.

V gene TRBV5-4 combines with J gene TRBJ2-1; the D gene is possibly TRBD2 (5 bases). The CDR3 is 18 residues long. Deletions cut 0 bases from V and 5 bases from J, with 21 bases between. CDR1 and CDR2 from the germline V gene are SGHNT and YYREEE (reference sequence). The CDR3 loop is CASSLGQSGPPLNNEQFF. CDR3 DNA: TGTGCCAGCAGCTTGGGCCAAAGCGGACCCCCCTTAAACAATGAGCAGTTCTTC.

The chain carries TRBV10-1 and TRBJ2-1; TRBD2 aligns across 9 bases. Germline CDR1 reads WNHNN; CDR2 reads SYGVQD (reference sequence). J lost 4 bases, V lost 6 bases, and 13 bases had no gene match. This CDR3 is built from 17 residues. CDR3 sequence: CASSPPLKAGGYNEQFF. The CDR3 nucleotides read TGCGCCAGCAGCCCCCCTTTGAAAGCGGGGGGTTACAATGAGCAGTTCTTC.

The V call is TRBV10-2, the J call TRBJ2-5; perhaps TRBD2 as D (6 bases). The ends were cut back, 3 bases at V and 1 base at J, with 12 bases in the middle. In germline, CDR1 is WSHSY, CDR2 SAAADI. This CDR3 contains 15 residues. This CDR3 reads CASSESLAAQETQYF. As DNA, the CDR3 is TGCGCCAGCAGTGAAAGTTTAGCGGCCCAAGAGACCCAGTACTTC.

The gene calls are TRBV5-1 and TRBJ2-5; TRBD2 matches at 12 bases. The CDR3 runs to 17 residues. Trimming took 4 bases from V and 5 from J; bases not matched to a gene: 12. Germline V gene data show CDR1 as SGHRS and CDR2 as YFSETQ. CDR3 nucleotides: TGCGCCAGCAGCCCCACCCCGACTAGCGGGGGCGGGGAGACCCAGTACTTC. Its protein product is CASSPTPTSGGGETQYF. The full variable domain, its missing parts supplied by reference TRBV5-1 and TRBJ2-5, is KAGVTQTPRYLIKTRGQQVTLSCSPISGHRSVSWYQQTPGQGLQFLFEYFSETQRNKGNFPGRFSGRQFSNSRSEMNVSTLELGDSALYLCASSPTPTSGGGETQYFGPGTRLLVL.

The chain employs TRBV2 and TRBJ1-6; tentatively, D is TRBD1 (6 bases). The germline V gene has CDR1 SNHLY and CDR2 FYNNEI. V was clipped by 6 bases and J by 10 bases, with 13 bases between them. The CDR3 covers 13 residues. CDR3 nucleotide sequence: TGTGCCAGCAGGGAAACAGGGACCTCACCCCTCCACTTT. Protein: CASRETGTSPLHF. Filled out from reference TRBV2 and TRBJ1-6, the complete variable domain reads EPEVTQTPSHQVTQMGQEVILRCVPISNHLYFYWYRQILGQKVEFLVSFYNNEISEKSEIFDDQFSVERPDGSNFTLKIRSTKLEDSAMYFCASRETGTSPLHFGNGTRLTVT.

This rearrangement joins TRBV2 to TRBJ2-3; TRBD2 might be the D (5 bases). CDR3 length equals 12 residues. The germline CDR1 and CDR2 sequences are SNHLY and FYNNEI. V was shortened by 5 bases and J by 4 bases, with 7 bases between the two germline ends. CDR3 in amino acids: CASSPDSDTQYF. Written as DNA, the CDR3 is TGTGCCAGCAGTCCGGACTCAGATACGCAGTATTTT.

V gene TRBV5-6 combines with J gene TRBJ1-2; D is uncertain. CDR1 is SGHDT, CDR2 YYEEEE, per germline. The V and J ends lost 4 bases and 5 bases respectively, with 15 bases between them. The CDR3 runs 14 residues. In DNA form, the CDR3 reads TGTGCCAGCAGCCCGGAGGCCGACAAATATGGCTACACCTTC. Translating it yields CASSPEADKYGYTF.

The chain links TRBV6-5 to TRBJ2-7; maybe TRBD2 (5 bases). This CDR3 contains 15 residues. V was clipped by 0 bases and J by 6 bases, with 15 bases between them. In germline, CDR1 is MNHEY, CDR2 SVGAGI. The CDR3 DNA reads TGTGCCAGCAGTTACTCGATATCGCTAGCTGGCGAGCAGTACTTC. Amino acids: CASSYSISLAGEQYF.

By share, this clone counts as medium-sized. The V gene is TRBV6-5, the J gene TRBJ1-4, with TRBD1 matching 7 bases. The CDR3 has 15 residues. V dropped 8 bases and J dropped 5; count of bases not matched to a gene: 11. The germline V gene encodes CDR1 MNHEY and CDR2 SVGAGI. As DNA, the CDR3 is TGTGCCAGCGGGAACCCCGACAGGGTAAATGAAAAACTGTTTTTT. Amino acid sequence: CASGNPDRVNEKLFF.

This clone has only one observation. The chain links TRBV6-4 to TRBJ2-3; tentatively, D is TRBD2 (5 bases). From germline, CDR1 is MRHNA and CDR2 SNTAGT. CDR3 length: 16 residues. V lost 0 bases and J lost 0, with 10 bases in between. The CDR3, as DNA: TGTGCCAGCAGTGACTCGGCTAGCAAGAGCACAGATACGCAGTATTTT. It specifies CASSDSASKSTDTQYF.

The chain employs TRBV21-1 and TRBJ2-5; the table's TRBD1 call for D was not verified on the DNA. TRBV21-1 is deemed a pseudogene. There are 16 residues in the CDR3. CDR3 in DNA: TGTGCCAGCGTCACCCTACCTCTGAACAGCCAAGAGACCCAGTACTTC. As protein: CASVTLPLNSQETQYF.

The chain couples TRBV28 to TRBJ2-5, with TRBD2 matching 11 bases. CDR1 MDHEN and CDR2 SYDVKM come from the germline V gene. After removal of 7 bases from V and 5 bases from J, the junction contained 12 bases not matched to a gene. The CDR3 has 16 amino acids. The CDR3 reads CASTNPSGGLVETQYF. DNA for the CDR3: TGTGCCAGCACCAACCCTAGCGGGGGGCTTGTGGAGACCCAGTACTTC.